These T cell receptor beta chains were read from a single sample in a study of blood T cell repertoires in COVID-19. Data came from immunoSEQ multiplex PCR; TCRdb stores just in-frame clones and leaves some out. This repertoire shows 84,000 or so clones, 75% to 85% found once; its top ten account for 15% to 20%. The sequenced sample was peripheral blood. The receptor set was obtained from a woman older than 75 with acute or convalescent COVID-19. The conserved cysteine and the conserved F or W are not part of the CDR3 here. The order of the fields is V gene, J gene, CDR3 length, CDR3 protein.

TRBV6-6	TRBJ1-6	12	ASSYDRGWSPLH
TRBV2	TRBJ1-1	11	ASSEGRNTEAF
TRBV7-9	TRBJ1-1	13	ASSLVGETGDEAF
TRBV19	TRBJ1-1	11	ASSTIGVPEAF
TRBV11-2	TRBJ2-7	15	ASSPGWGQGSSYEQY
TRBV5-8	TRBJ2-5	10	ASPRVWETQY
TRBV5-5	TRBJ1-1	15	ASSSGQGFDRTLKAF
TRBV14	TRBJ2-1	13	ASSQVGGAPNEQF
TRBV5-1	TRBJ1-2	10	ASNQNRGGYT
TRBV5-1	TRBJ1-1	12	ASSLADRGSEAF
TRBV5-1	TRBJ2-1	13	ASSFSGESYNEQF
TRBV7-6	TRBJ2-2	13	ASSYRGTGTGELF
TRBV11-1	TRBJ1-5	11	ASSPGQNQPQH
TRBV11-3	TRBJ2-2	13	ASSPGLAGTGELF
TRBV9	TRBJ2-1	12	ASSPWGPYNEQF
TRBV21-1	TRBJ2-5	14	ASSKFRGLGGETQY
TRBV30	TRBJ1-6	13	AWRAPQGANSPLH
TRBV6-5	TRBJ2-3	13	ASEGTASSTDTQY
TRBV6-2/TRBV6-3	TRBJ2-1	12	ASSYPPIGNEQF
TRBV2	TRBJ2-7	12	ASNRGGLASEQY
TRBV7-2	TRBJ2-1	13	ASSLGHTTLDEQF
TRBV4-1	TRBJ2-3	15	ASVETSGRASTDTQY
TRBV10-3	TRBJ2-5	9	AIKTEETQY
TRBV7-2	TRBJ2-2	13	ASSWTSGNTGELF
TRBV5-1	TRBJ2-3	14	ASSFTRGSWTDTQY
TRBV18	TRBJ1-3	14	ASSTTHRAAGNTIY
TRBV7-9	TRBJ1-1	11	ASSLLVGAEAF
TRBV18	TRBJ2-7	11	ASSPEGGVGQY
TRBV19	TRBJ1-5	13	ASSPRDRGGQPQH
TRBV14	TRBJ2-7	14	ASSQDAGQGYYEQY
TRBV19	TRBJ2-1	12	ASSRSGRPHEQF
TRBV30	TRBJ1-1	11	AGGFVLRTEAF
TRBV18	TRBJ1-2	13	ASSATGGLGDGYT
TRBV4-1	TRBJ2-1	15	ASSQGWKVGSYNEQF
TRBV6-1	TRBJ1-6	14	ASSVGGTGLHSPLH
TRBV7-2	TRBJ1-6	16	ASSTNRDGTLYNSPLH
TRBV2	TRBJ2-7	12	ASSEWDSSYEQY
TRBV30	TRBJ2-5	13	AWSVPAGSGETQY
TRBV9	TRBJ1-1	12	ASSVGLGGTEAF
TRBV7-6	TRBJ1-2	12	ASSLDGGVLGYT
TRBV15	TRBJ1-1	13	ATSRKTGTNTEAF
TRBV10-3	TRBJ2-5	10	AISVNGETQY
TRBV7-9	TRBJ2-1	14	ASSLLGRRRFNEQF
TRBV18	TRBJ2-5	12	ASSPREGTETQY
TRBV7-2	TRBJ2-5	13	ASSPSGNFPGTQY
TRBV7-3	TRBJ1-2	11	ASSLTAGYGYT
TRBV2	TRBJ2-3	17	ASSLKIWARAGSTDTQY
TRBV19	TRBJ1-2	13	ASRPRGRANYGYT